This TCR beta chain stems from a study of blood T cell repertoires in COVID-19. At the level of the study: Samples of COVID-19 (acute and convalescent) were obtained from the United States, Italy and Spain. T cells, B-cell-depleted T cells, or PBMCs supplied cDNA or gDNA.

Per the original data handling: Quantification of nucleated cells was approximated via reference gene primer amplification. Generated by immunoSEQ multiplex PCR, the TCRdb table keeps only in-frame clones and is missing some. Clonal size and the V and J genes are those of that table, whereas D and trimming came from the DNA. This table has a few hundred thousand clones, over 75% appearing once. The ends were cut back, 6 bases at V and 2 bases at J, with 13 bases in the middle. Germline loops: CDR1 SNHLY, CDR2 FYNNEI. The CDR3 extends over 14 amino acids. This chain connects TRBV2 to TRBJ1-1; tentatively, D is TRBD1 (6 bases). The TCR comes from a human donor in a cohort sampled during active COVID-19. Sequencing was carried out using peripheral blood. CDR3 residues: CASSGGRANTEAFF. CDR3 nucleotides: TGTGCCAGCAGCGGGGGGCGGGCCAACACTGAAGCTTTCTTT.